A selection of T cell receptor beta chains follows, all from one sample in a study of OX40 agonist ivuxolimab in advanced cancers. The method was immunoSEQ multiplex PCR; TCRdb's version includes in-frame clones alone and lacks a portion of them. The sample comprises some 64,000 clones, about 83% of which are singletons, and over 0.6% rests with the top ten. The sequencing here drew on CD4+ or CD8+ T cells sorted from blood, taken in a trial of the OX40 agonist ivuxolimab. All receptors come from an adult with an advanced solid tumor such as melanoma, head and neck, liver or kidney cancer. CDR3s include the opening cysteine and the closing phenylalanine or tryptophan.

v_call cdr3_aa
TRBV10-3 CAIRAGADNEQFF
TRBV18 CASSPPVGRGDTQYF
TRBV28 CASRMVASGGAGTDTQYF
TRBV15 CATSRGLAGGGYEQYF
TRBV9 CASSPAGGGEKLFF
TRBV6-1 CASSEEVGAGGNTIYF
TRBV19 CASNQGPHNEQFF
TRBV2 CASSEVRAGEQYF
TRBV7-9 CASSFGHEQYF
TRBV7-2 CASSFSRNEQFF
TRBV5-1 CASSLIQGVWHEQYF
TRBV6-6 CASSPTAQETQYF
TRBV6-6 CASSPPSGSYEQYF
TRBV4-1 CASSQENSFANTGELFF
TRBV19 CASNSLGLQFNEQFF
TRBV29-1 CSVLGELVTEAFF
TRBV9 CASSVLPTVANTGELFF
TRBV5-1 CASSGGQGIETQYF
TRBV6-1 CASMLDTEAFF
TRBV30 CAWRGTGPNEQYF
TRBV7-3 CASSQQGSNTEAFF
TRBV5-1 CASSLGRRSNEQFF
TRBV5-4 CASSGGVQGREQYF
TRBV29-1 CSALAGHLYEQYF
TRBV5-4 CASSPRAAGETQYF
TRBV4-1 CASSQETARTEGYTF
TRBV5-6 CASSLAGEGYTF
TRBV6-1 CASGGQQKETQYF
TRBV19 CASSISGRNTEAFF
TRBV5-1 CATRPGGGPESEQYF
TRBV6-1 CASSATSGSSYNEQFF
TRBV4-1 CASSRESGGLAEAFF
TRBV5-1 CASSSSSGSRSGELFF
TRBV2 CASCREVAGELFF
TRBV10-2 CASSELGRGQPQHF
TRBV6-5 CASSGLEGGDEQFF
TRBV5-1 CASSLGGQPNEKLFF
TRBV6-5 CASSVTDRDWNTQYF
TRBV29-1 CSSGSGTGELFF
TRBV5-1 CASSRETGKYEQYF
TRBV5-1 CASRAPSNEQYF
TRBV19 CASSAGLHQPQHF
TRBV6-1 CASSSDRYTGELFF
TRBV7-2 CASSQRDSYSNQPQHF
TRBV10-3 CAISARASQETQYF
TRBV7-6 CASSPGGAGETQYF
TRBV21-1 CASSKVVGGQQYF
TRBV7-8 CASSGDSYNSPLHF
TRBV30 CAWSPLFGTGGPGELFF